The clone carrying this T cell receptor (beta chain) was seen ten or more times. The data were obtained in a study of neurological immune-mediated disorders. Study-wide background: The roughly 34 patients with multiple sclerosis comprised about 31 relapsing-remitting cases and 3 secondary progressive cases.

TCRdb used MiXCR to reprocess the 5' RACE reads, holding one entry per CDR3 protein. The profile shows 40,000 to 50,000 distinct CDR3 sequences, 2% to 2.5% of them singletons. There are 15 residues in the CDR3. J lost 0 bases, V lost 5 bases, and 6 bases had no gene match. Germline V gene sequence: CDR1 SEHNR, CDR2 FQNEAQ (reference sequence). The chain is built from TRBV7-9 and TRBJ1-1; 7 positions match TRBD1. Sequencing input: PBMCs. This TCR came from a young man with multiple sclerosis. CDR3 sequence: CASSAQGRMNTEAFF. The CDR3 bases are TGTGCCAGCAGCGCACAGGGGAGAATGAACACTGAAGCTTTCTTT.